Listed below are T cell receptor beta chains from one sample, sequenced in a study of CXCR3-negative and CXCR3-positive naive CD8 T cells. TCRdb reworked the 5' RACE reads into one entry per CDR3 protein, no DNA. Listed are about 41,000 distinct CDR3 sequences; 1.5% to 2% falls within the top ten. Sequenced material: naive CXCR3- CD8+ T cells from blood. These receptors were taken from a human donor in good health. Some clones in this sample may be carry-over from other donors' samples. Each CDR3 is given with its conserved first and last residue. Clone size is shown for a subset of rows, as once, few, many or a class of expanded clone.

clone_size	v_call	j_call	cdr3_aa
NA	TRBV2	TRBJ2-1	CATPDRAPNEQFF
NA	TRBV7-6	TRBJ2-3	CASSLVAGLGTDTQYF
NA	TRBV29-1	TRBJ1-1	CSVESGSTEAFF
NA	TRBV6-5	TRBJ2-2	CASSNPRTSGGQGNTGELFF
NA	TRBV10-3	TRBJ2-7	CAISGGTAATISYEQYF
medium-sized	TRBV2	TRBJ2-2	CASSEAGTGGTGELFF
NA	TRBV7-9	TRBJ1-6	CASSLGQGAFSYSPLHF
NA	TRBV29-1	TRBJ1-2	CSVVAGDYGYTF
NA	TRBV7-9	TRBJ2-3	CASSSRDREDTQYF
NA	TRBV11-2	TRBJ2-3	CASSFETDTQYF
NA	TRBV6-5	TRBJ2-7	CASSYESGGLGEQYF
NA	TRBV7-8	TRBJ1-4	CASSLVPGVEFF
NA	TRBV6-6	TRBJ2-1	CARKAGGFFIEQFF
NA	TRBV7-2	TRBJ2-5	CASSPTGEETQYF
NA	TRBV29-1	TRBJ2-5	CSVEEGWEQETQYF
NA	TRBV7-9	TRBJ2-1	CASSEPLRIVYNEQFF
NA	TRBV5-1	TRBJ2-2	CASSSPRTEKNTGELFF
NA	TRBV7-9	TRBJ1-1	CASSLLAGGSNTEAFF
NA	TRBV29-1	TRBJ2-7	CSALDRGSYEQYF
NA	TRBV9	TRBJ1-1	CASSGVLDTEAFF
NA	TRBV29-1	TRBJ2-1	CSVVPGPNEQFF
NA	TRBV6-4	TRBJ2-1	CASSVGTSNNEQFF
NA	TRBV6-6	TRBJ2-1	CASSYSNEQFF
NA	TRBV28	TRBJ2-5	CASSLGLNQETQYF
NA	TRBV14	TRBJ2-7	CASSFGLREGYEQYF
NA	TRBV29-1	TRBJ2-6	CSVAQGHYSGANVLTF
NA	TRBV7-7	TRBJ2-2	CASSLGVPGGNTGELFF